Below are 29 T cell receptor beta chains sequenced from a single sample in a study of radiotherapy plus CTLA-4 blockade in lung cancer. Assay used: immunoSEQ multiplex PCR; TCRdb lists only in-frame clones, some missing. Of about 12,000 clones in the sample, about 88% were seen once. The specimen comprised peripheral blood, sampled from a patient treated with radiotherapy plus ipilimumab. These TCRs come from a human donor with non-small cell lung cancer that progressed on radiotherapy plus ipilimumab.

This chain connects TRBV27 to TRBJ1-2; 8 bases map to TRBD1. The CDR3 length is 13 residues. Germline V gene lookup returns CDR1 MNHEY and CDR2 SMNVEV (reference sequence). The J segment lost 6 bases and the V segment lost 3 bases, leaving 3 bases of the junction unmatched. The CDR3 nucleotides read TGTGCCAGCAGTTTTTCGACAGGGGATGGCTACACCTTC. This encodes CASSFSTGDGYTF.

V and J are TRBV7-9 and TRBJ1-4; a weak D match, TRBD1 (6 bases). The ends were cut back, 4 bases at V and 6 bases at J, with 12 bases in the middle. This CDR3 contains 14 residues. Germline V gives CDR1 SEHNR, CDR2 FQNEAQ (reference sequence). The CDR3 loop is CASSSPTGYEKLFF. DNA for the CDR3: TGTGCCAGCAGCTCGCCCACAGGGTATGAAAAACTGTTTTTT.

The chain recombines TRBV29-1 with TRBJ1-5, with a weak D call TRBD1 (6 bases). The CDR3 loop spans 13 amino acids. The germline V gene has CDR1 SQVTM and CDR2 ANQGSEA. The ends were cut back, 4 bases at V and 7 bases at J, with 14 bases in the middle. The CDR3 is CSVGPGQGQPQHF. The CDR3 DNA sequence: TGCAGCGTTGGTCCGGGACAAGGGCAGCCCCAGCATTTT.

This clone was detected a few times. The rearrangement joins TRBV18 to TRBJ2-3; the D call may be TRBD1 or TRBD2 (5 bases each). Germline V CDR1 and CDR2: KGHSH, LQKENI. Trimming stripped 6 bases from V and 3 bases from J, with 16 bases between. The CDR3 spans 15 residues. The CDR3: CASSLTGTWTDTQYF. CDR3 nucleotide sequence: TGTGCCAGCTCGCTAACGGGGACGTGGACAGATACGCAGTATTTT.

This chain uses TRBV27 with TRBJ1-6; D unresolved. Trimming shortened V by 0 bases and J by 0 bases, and 9 bases separated the two germline ends. This CDR3 contains 17 residues. Germline V gives CDR1 MNHEY, CDR2 SMNVEV (reference sequence). The DNA of the CDR3 is TGTGCCAGCAGTTTATCCCTGGTCTACTCCTATAATTCACCCCTCCACTTT. This sequence encodes CASSLSLVYSYNSPLHF.

This clone appeared a few times. The chain carries TRBV7-9 and TRBJ1-1; D gene uncertain. The germline V gene has CDR1 SEHNR and CDR2 FQNEAQ (reference sequence). This CDR3 has 14 amino acids. V lost 2 bases and J 10 bases, leaving 17 bases between the germline ends. CDR3 sequence reads: CASSLSPTTAPAFF. The CDR3 coding sequence is TGTGCCAGCAGCTTATCCCCAACTACCGCGCCAGCTTTCTTT.

The genes are TRBV5-1 and TRBJ1-3; 7 bases line up with TRBD1. CDR3 length: 14 amino acids. V lost 6 bases and J lost 4; bases outside the gene matches: 7. From germline, CDR1 is SGHRS and CDR2 YFSETQ. In DNA form, the CDR3 reads TGCGCCAGCAAAGACAGGGTAGGAGGAAACACCATATATTTT. Translated: CASKDRVGGNTIYF.

The chain combines TRBV27 with TRBJ1-2; the D is unclear. From germline, CDR1 is MNHEY and CDR2 SMNVEV (reference sequence). The CDR3 extends over 14 amino acids. Deletions cut 4 bases from V and 6 bases from J, with 15 bases between. CDR3 residues: CASSSDGKTDGYTF. CDR3 coding DNA: TGTGCCAGCAGTTCGGACGGGAAGACCGATGGCTACACCTTC.

The table lists this clone with a few counts. This rearrangement joins TRBV4-3 to TRBJ1-2, with 7 positions matching TRBD1. Germline CDR1 LGHNA, CDR2 YSLEER. This CDR3 region has 15 residues. The trim removed 0 bases at V and 4 bases at J, leaving 5 bases unmatched. CDR3 protein: CASSQDQPGGYGYTF. In DNA form, the CDR3 reads TGCGCCAGCAGCCAAGATCAACCAGGGGGCTATGGCTACACCTTC.

The chain uses TRBV27 and TRBJ1-5; D remains ambiguous. There are 15 residues in the CDR3. Deletions cut 8 bases from V and 2 bases from J, with 16 bases between. Germline V gene lookup returns CDR1 MNHEY and CDR2 SMNVEV (reference sequence). CDR3 sequence (DNA): TGTGCCAGCCGGCCCGGGGAGATCGGCAATCAGCCCCAGCATTTT. Protein product: CASRPGEIGNQPQHF.

This clone was seen more than once but under ten times. The J gene is TRBJ1-3, the V gene TRBV2; a possible D gene is TRBD1 (5 bases). With 6 bases removed from V and 0 bases from J, the gap between germline ends came to 21 bases. The CDR3 is 18 amino acids. The V gene's germline CDR1 is SNHLY and CDR2 FYNNEI. The CDR3 region is CASRKGGGKKVSGNTIYF. The DNA of the CDR3 is TGTGCCAGCAGAAAGGGTGGGGGGAAGAAGGTCTCTGGAAACACCATATATTTT.

J is TRBJ2-7 and V is TRBV9; D remains unclear. V was cut by 1 base and J by 1 base, with 12 bases left in between. Germline CDR1 SGDLS, CDR2 YYNGEE. The CDR3 sequence is 15 residues long. CDR3 residues: CASSVLSEPSYEQYF. The CDR3 nucleotides are TGTGCCAGCAGCGTACTGTCAGAACCTTCCTACGAGCAGTACTTC.

This chain joins TRBV7-2 and TRBJ1-2, with D possibly TRBD1 on 5 matching bases. With 4 bases removed from V and 4 bases from J, the gap between germline ends came to 10 bases. Germline-derived CDR1 and CDR2 are SGHTA and FQGNSA. The CDR3 has 13 residues. The CDR3 is CASSSGSAYGYTF. In DNA form, the CDR3 reads TGTGCCAGCAGCTCAGGGTCGGCCTATGGCTACACCTTC.

This chain uses TRBV19 with TRBJ2-3; a weak D match, TRBD2 (6 bases). The CDR3 covers 12 residues. Trimming stripped 7 bases from V and 3 bases from J, with 8 bases between. Germline CDR1 and CDR2: LNHDA and SQIVND (reference sequence). CDR3 nucleotide sequence: TGTGCCAGTATCAGCGGGACAGATACGCAGTATTTT. This gives the protein CASISGTDTQYF.

This rearrangement joins TRBV20-1 to TRBJ1-2; no clear D gene. Germline assignment: CDR1 DFQATT and CDR2 SNEGSKA (reference sequence). V was shortened by 5 bases and J by 1 base, with 5 bases between the two germline ends. This CDR3 has 11 amino acids. The CDR3 bases are TGCAGTGCTGCGAATAACTATGGCTACACCTTC. It specifies CSAANNYGYTF.

The rearrangement links TRBV7-9 to TRBJ2-1, with D uncertain. The germline V gene has CDR1 SEHNR and CDR2 FQNEAQ (reference sequence). V was trimmed by 4 bases and J by 4 bases, leaving 11 bases between them. CDR3 size: 14 residues. In DNA, the CDR3 is TGTGCCAGCAGCTCATCAGATGCTTACAATGAGCAGTTCTTC. Its translation: CASSSSDAYNEQFF.

V usage is TRBV5-6 and J usage is TRBJ1-2; D unresolved. This CDR3 is built from 13 residues. The germline gives CDR1 SGHDT, CDR2 YYEEEE. The V end was cut by 0 bases, the J end by 8 bases, with 11 bases between. As DNA, the CDR3 is TGTGCCAGCAGCTTGGTAGGGAATAGAGGCTACACCTTC. It yields the protein CASSLVGNRGYTF.

V and J are TRBV6-4 and TRBJ2-3; 9 bases agree with TRBD2. The germline V gene encodes CDR1 MRHNA and CDR2 SNTAGT. The V and J ends lost 7 bases and 4 bases, in that order; junction bases with no gene match: 12. There are 16 residues in the CDR3. The DNA of the CDR3 is TGTGCCAGCACTCGTAGCGGGGGCGACTTGGCAGATACGCAGTATTTT. Protein product: CASTRSGGDLADTQYF.

This chain connects TRBV7-2 to TRBJ2-2; 11 bases are a match to TRBD1. The V and J ends lost 6 bases and 5 bases, in that order; junction bases with no gene match: 5. The CDR3 consists of 15 residues. Germline V gives CDR1 SGHTA, CDR2 FQGNSA. The CDR3 coding sequence is TGTGCCAGCAGACAAGGGACAGGGGGGACCGGGGAGCTGTTTTTT. It translates to CASRQGTGGTGELFF.

The chain joins TRBV27 to TRBJ1-2; the match to TRBD1 covers 9 bases. Unmatched junction bases numbered 9, after V lost 7 bases and J lost 3 bases. Germline lookup yields CDR1 MNHEY and CDR2 SMNVEV (reference sequence). The CDR3 loop spans 15 amino acids. The CDR3: CASTGSGQGDYGYTF. In DNA form, the CDR3 reads TGTGCCAGCACGGGTTCGGGACAGGGAGACTATGGCTACACCTTC.

The rearrangement links TRBV9 to TRBJ2-1; 11 nucleotides agree with TRBD2. The junction had 5 bases not matched to a gene; V was cut back by 3 bases and J by 0 bases. Germline CDR1 is SGDLS and CDR2 is YYNGEE. CDR3 length: 17 amino acids. The CDR3 region has the DNA TGTGCCAGCAGCGGTGCTAGCGGGGGGAGCTCCTACAATGAGCAGTTCTTC. This codes for CASSGASGGSSYNEQFF. Based on the CDR3 plus reference TRBV9 and TRBJ2-1, the full variable domain is DSGVTQTPKHLITATGQRVTLRCSPRSGDLSVYWYQQSLDQGLQFLIQYYNGEERAKGNILERFSAQQFPDLHSELNLSSLELGDSALYFCASSGASGGSSYNEQFFGPGTRLTVL.

The gene calls are TRBV2 and TRBJ1-6, with 7 positions matching TRBD1. Germline assignment: CDR1 SNHLY and CDR2 FYNNEI. V lost 6 bases to trimming and J lost 5 bases; unmatched junction nucleotides: 7. The CDR3 has 15 amino acids. CDR3 residues: CASSDRETNNSPLHF. In DNA, the CDR3 is TGTGCCAGCAGCGACAGGGAAACTAATAATTCACCCCTCCACTTT.

The chain joins TRBV5-1 to TRBJ2-2, with a weak D call TRBD1 (5 bases). The CDR3 is 17 residues long. Trimming stripped 0 bases from V and 3 bases from J, with 15 bases between. The germline CDR1 and CDR2 sequences are SGHRS and YFSETQ. CDR3 in DNA: TGCGCCAGCAGCTTGGGCCCGCGGCAGGGCGACACCGGGGAGCTGTTTTTT. It is translated as CASSLGPRQGDTGELFF.

V usage is TRBV4-1 and J usage is TRBJ1-5; the D gene is possibly TRBD1 (6 bases). Germline assignment: CDR1 MGHRA and CDR2 YSYEKL. Trimming left V 0 bases short and J 9 bases short, with 12 bases between. The CDR3 is 14 amino acids. CDR3: CASSQDSRGTPQHF. The CDR3, as DNA: TGCGCCAGCAGCCAAGATTCGAGGGGGACGCCCCAGCATTTT.

The table lists this clone with a few counts. This chain uses TRBV6-1 with TRBJ1-4; D is ambiguous. This CDR3 contains 14 residues. CDR1 and CDR2 (germline): MNHNS, SASEGT. With 3 bases removed from V and 6 bases from J, the gap between germline ends came to 11 bases. The CDR3 loop reads CASSDFSGDEKLFF. The CDR3 DNA reads as TGTGCCAGCAGTGACTTCTCCGGGGATGAAAAACTGTTTTTT.

This clone came up once. This chain joins TRBV7-2 and TRBJ2-3; 12 bases align to TRBD2. CDR1 and CDR2 (germline): SGHTA, FQGNSA. The CDR3 runs to 17 residues. Unmatched junction bases numbered 8, after V lost 6 bases and J lost 1 base. The CDR3, as DNA: TGTGCCAGCAGTCACCTAGCGGGGGGGCAGGGCACAGATACGCAGTATTTT. Protein product: CASSHLAGGQGTDTQYF.

The chain links TRBV2 to TRBJ2-3; D is unclear. Looked up from germline, CDR1 is SNHLY and CDR2 is FYNNEI. CDR3 length: 11 residues. Trimming took 7 bases from V and 0 from J, leaving 2 bases between them. CDR3: CASTSTDTQYF. The DNA for the CDR3 is TGTGCCAGCACTAGCACAGATACGCAGTATTTT.

The V and J genes are TRBV27 and TRBJ2-1; no firm D call. CDR3 size: 11 residues. CDR1 and CDR2 (germline): MNHEY, SMNVEV (reference sequence). The V and J ends lost 7 bases and 2 bases respectively, with 3 bases between them. Here the CDR3 DNA reads TGTGCCAGCATGGCCTACAATGAGCAGTTCTTC. Amino acid sequence: CASMAYNEQFF.

The rearrangement uses TRBV5-1 and TRBJ1-6; no definite D call. V was trimmed by 0 bases and J by 7 bases, leaving 8 bases between them. This CDR3 has 14 residues. Germline CDR1 reads SGHRS; CDR2 reads YFSETQ. The CDR3 nucleotides read TGCGCCAGCAGCTTGGGGGATTTAAATTCACCCCTCCACTTT. Translated, it gives CASSLGDLNSPLHF. Together with reference TRBV5-1 and TRBJ1-6, the CDR3 gives the full variable domain: KAGVTQTPRYLIKTRGQQVTLSCSPISGHRSVSWYQQTPGQGLQFLFEYFSETQRNKGNFPGRFSGRQFSNSRSEMNVSTLELGDSALYLCASSLGDLNSPLHFGNGTRLTVT.